The 23 T cell receptor beta chains presented below share a single source sample, sequenced in a study of molecular identifiers for immune sequencing clone quantification (dated by TCRdb to the late 2010s). Library construction relied on PCR. The sample was run on a NextSeq 500. The public reads were run again by TCRdb, first through fastp at Q25 and then through MiXCR, and only productive beta chains were kept. Records with the same CDR3 protein are collapsed into one entry carrying the most frequent genes and DNA. This sample has nearly 650,000 distinct CDR3 sequences in its table, and about 25% of those were observed once. The ten largest clones add up to about 0.84% of the sample. The source material was naive CD8+ T cells from blood, with Jurkat cell RNA spiked in. The sample's cell subset or site label, in plain terms: FACS-sorted CD8+CD4-CCR7+CD45RA+ naive T cells. Receptor source: a human donor in good health. Some libraries in this study had Jurkat cell RNA spiked in.

This clonotype was observed many times. The genes are TRBV7-6 and TRBJ2-3, with 9 bases aligning to TRBD1. Germline CDR1 is SGHVS and CDR2 is FNYEAQ. The CDR3 is 14 amino acids. The ends lost 4 bases at V and 4 bases at J; junction bases unmatched: 3. CDR3: CASSSTGGADTQYF. The CDR3 nucleotides read TGTGCCAGCAGCTCGACAGGGGGGGCAGATACGCAGTATTTT.

In its sample, this clonotype was seen a few times. A much larger clonotype is one base distant, so this may be a read error. V is TRBV13 and J is TRBJ1-2; 7 bases match TRBD1. The CDR3 contains 14 residues. J gave up 0 bases and V 5 bases, and 3 bases lay outside the gene matches. Germline V gene sequence: CDR1 PRHDT, CDR2 FYEKMQ (reference sequence). The CDR3 bases are TGTGCCAGCAGCCCGGACAGGACTAACTATGGCTACACCTTC. Encoded protein: CASSPDRTNYGYTF.

This clonotype appeared once. The chain recombines TRBV19 with TRBJ1-5, with D possibly TRBD1 on 5 matching bases. The ends were cut back, 0 bases at V and 6 bases at J, with 12 bases in the middle. CDR1 is LNHDA and CDR2 is SQIVND in the germline V gene (reference sequence). The CDR3 contains 15 residues. The CDR3 protein is CASSIEGTEGQPQHF. The CDR3 coding sequence is TGTGCCAGTAGTATAGAGGGGACGGAGGGTCAGCCCCAGCATTTT.

This clonotype has ten or more counts. The chain carries TRBV5-1 and TRBJ1-1; 12 bases are a match to TRBD1. After removal of 4 bases from V and 6 bases from J, the junction contained 10 bases not matched to a gene. The CDR3 length is 16 residues. Germline V gives CDR1 SGHRS, CDR2 YFSETQ. The CDR3 DNA reads as TGCGCCAGCAGCCCGTCGGGACAGGGGGCTCCACCTGAAGCTTTCTTT. As protein: CASSPSGQGAPPEAFF.

The chain uses TRBV7-9 and TRBJ1-3, with no clear D. CDR3 length: 14 amino acids. Trimming shortened V by 5 bases and J by 0 bases, and 8 bases separated the two germline ends. Germline CDR1 and CDR2: SEHNR and FQNEAQ (reference sequence). In nucleotides, the CDR3 is TGTGCCAGCAGCATCGGCGACTCTGGAAACACCATATATTTT. It is translated as CASSIGDSGNTIYF.

Many counts were recorded for this clonotype. V usage is TRBV24-1 and J usage is TRBJ1-4, with D perhaps matching TRBD1 (5 bases). Germline V gene sequence: CDR1 KGHDR, CDR2 SFDVKD. Trimming left V 4 bases short and J 5 bases short, with 16 bases between. CDR3 length: 16 amino acids. The CDR3 nucleotides read TGTGCCACCAGTGACAAGACAGAAGCCTCAAATGAAAAACTGTTTTTT. The encoded protein is CATSDKTEASNEKLFF.

The J gene is TRBJ2-4, the V gene TRBV6-2 or TRBV6-3; either TRBD1 or TRBD2 may fit D (7 bases each). The CDR3 consists of 15 residues. The V gene lost 0 bases and the J gene lost 9 bases, with 15 bases spanning the gap. Per germline, CDR1 MNHEY and CDR2 SVGEGT. The CDR3 loop reads CASSYSSPGGGIQYF. The CDR3 DNA is TGTGCCAGCAGTTACTCTTCTCCAGGGGGGGGCATTCAGTACTTC.

On this clonotype itself: Mismatch with germline at one junction end may stem from a read error. This chain links TRBV7-2 with TRBJ1-1; D may be TRBD1 (6 bases). Germline V lookup: CDR1 SGHTA, CDR2 FQGNSA. The CDR3 is 14 residues long. CDR3 bases: TGTGCCAGCAGCTATACAGGGCTTAACACTGGAGCTTTCTTT. Its protein is CASSYTGLNTGAFF.

This chain uses TRBV27 with TRBJ2-1; D is unresolved. Per the germline V gene, CDR1 is MNHEY and CDR2 is SMNVEV (reference sequence). V was clipped by 7 bases and J by 0 bases, with 7 bases between them. CDR3 length equals 13 residues. Here the CDR3 reads CASMKPSYNEQFF. CDR3 nucleotides: TGTGCCAGCATGAAGCCCTCCTACAATGAGCAGTTCTTC.

This clonotype was detected ten times or more. The V and J genes are TRBV6-6 and TRBJ2-7; D is perhaps TRBD2 (6 bases). Germline values: CDR1 MNHNY, CDR2 SVGAGI (reference sequence). The CDR3 has 11 amino acids. V was cut by 6 bases and J by 7 bases, with 10 bases left in between. The DNA for the CDR3 is TGTGCCAGCAGATACGCGGGGGAGCAGTACTTC. It encodes CASRYAGEQYF.

This clonotype turned up a few times. This chain links TRBV19 with TRBJ2-7, with 8 bases identical to TRBD1. This CDR3 has 14 amino acids. V was pared by 3 bases and J by 3 bases, with 4 bases of the junction left unmatched. Germline CDR1 and CDR2: LNHDA and SQIVND (reference sequence). CDR3 protein: CASSIDRGGYEQYF. CDR3 in DNA: TGTGCCAGTAGTATCGACAGGGGAGGCTACGAGCAGTACTTC.

A few counts support this clonotype. The V call is TRBV6-2 or TRBV6-3, the J call TRBJ2-5, with 12 bases identical to TRBD1. After removal of 5 bases from V and 5 bases from J, the junction contained 12 bases not matched to a gene. The CDR3 sequence is 17 residues long. The germline gives CDR1 MNHEY, CDR2 SVGEGT. CDR3 in amino acids: CASSTGDRGPSWETQYF. CDR3 DNA sequence: TGTGCCAGCAGTACTGGGGACAGGGGGCCCTCCTGGGAGACCCAGTACTTC.

Notes on this clonotype: A junction boundary mismatches the germline segment, possibly from a read error. This chain joins TRBV4-3 and TRBJ2-1; 10 bases map to TRBD2. Germline V lookup: CDR1 LGHNA, CDR2 YSLEER. The CDR3 loop spans 19 amino acids. CDR3 DNA: TGCGCCAGCAGACAAGACCCGCCCTGGACTAGCGGAGACTACAATGAGCAGTTCTTC. The encoded protein is CASRQDPPWTSGDYNEQFF.

The J gene is TRBJ1-2, the V gene TRBV5-4, with D perhaps TRBD1 (6 bases). The germline gives CDR1 SGHNT, CDR2 YYREEE (reference sequence). The CDR3 consists of 14 residues. The V gene lost 3 bases and the J gene lost 4 bases, with 13 bases spanning the gap. CDR3 amino acids: CASSSGQTAYGYTF. As DNA, the CDR3 is TGTGCCAGCAGCTCAGGACAGACCGCCTATGGCTACACCTTC.

The sample holds a few counts of this clonotype. One end of the junction is discordant with germline, which a read error may explain. The gene calls are TRBV5-4 and TRBJ2-1; D is unresolved. The germline V gene has CDR1 SGHNT and CDR2 YYREEE (reference sequence). The CDR3 has 13 residues. CDR3 DNA: TGTGCCAGCAGCTTGGGCAGGTACAATGGGCAGTTCTTC. Its protein product is CASSLGRYNGQFF.

This clonotype was seen once. A read error may explain this, as a much larger clone is one base away. The J gene is TRBJ1-2, the V gene TRBV29-1; D not certain. Germline V gives CDR1 SQVTM, CDR2 ANQGSEA. The CDR3 consists of 16 residues. CDR3 in DNA: TGCAGCGTTGAAGATTACCCTACACTCCAAAACTATGGCTGCACCTTC. Its translation is CSVEDYPTLQNYGCTF.

The chain employs TRBV9 and TRBJ2-1, with 12 bases fitting TRBD2. Germline assignment: CDR1 SGDLS and CDR2 YYNGEE. The CDR3 covers 18 residues. The trim removed 0 bases at V and 1 base at J, leaving 5 bases unmatched. The CDR3 nucleotides are TGTGCCAGCAGCGTAGATTCGGGACTAGCGGGTTCCTACAATGAGCAGTTCTTC. Protein sequence: CASSVDSGLAGSYNEQFF.

With respect to this clonotype: A much larger clone differs from this one at a single base, so this may be a read error. V is TRBV4-1 and J is TRBJ1-4, with D uncertain. V lost 1 base, J lost 5 bases, and 11 bases lay in between. CDR3 length: 15 amino acids. Germline V gene sequence: CDR1 MGHRA, CDR2 YSYEKL. The CDR3 reads CASSQVQSQNEKLFF. The CDR3 DNA follows: TGCGCCAGCAGCCAAGTTCAGAGTCAAAATGAAAAACTGTTTTTT.

This clonotype showed up many times. The chain has TRBV12-3 or TRBV12-4 and TRBJ2-5, with D tentatively TRBD1 or TRBD2 (5 bases each). The CDR3 contains 13 residues. V was clipped by 6 bases and J by 9 bases, with 17 bases between them. Here the CDR3 reads CASRGDAESAQYF. DNA for the CDR3: TGTGCCAGCAGGGGGGACGCGGAATCGGCCCAGTACTTC.

Turning to this clonotype: No conserved phenylalanine or tryptophan ends this CDR3, so it is likely a read error. The chain joins TRBV5-1 to TRBJ1-5; 7 nucleotides align to TRBD1. The CDR3 has 15 amino acids. With V trimmed by 2 bases and J by 3 bases, 5 bases remained unmatched. Germline lookup yields CDR1 SGHRS and CDR2 YFSETQ. The CDR3 reads CASSFTGDYNQPQHI. The CDR3 DNA reads TGCGCCAGCAGCTTCACAGGGGACTACAATCAGCCCCAGCATATT.

Note on this clonotype: A single base separates this from a much larger clone, so it may be a read error. No conserved phenylalanine or tryptophan ends this CDR3, so it is likely a read error. V and J are TRBV6-5 and TRBJ1-4; D unclear. The V gene's germline CDR1 is MNHEY and CDR2 SVGAGI. The CDR3 sequence is 15 residues long. V was pared by 5 bases and J by 7 bases, with 17 bases between. The CDR3 coding sequence is TGTGCCAGCAGTCCTCGTAGAGGGTGGAGTGAAAAACTGTTTCTT. This codes for CASSPRRGWSEKLFL.

Many counts were recorded for this clonotype. The CDR3 loop is CASSSGLQYEQYF. The CDR3 DNA reads TGTGCCAGCAGTTCCGGACTACAATACGAGCAGTACTTC. The rearrangement uses TRBV27 and TRBJ2-7; possible D gene TRBD2, 6 bases. Germline V gene sequence: CDR1 MNHEY, CDR2 SMNVEV (reference sequence). Trimming pared 4 bases from V and 4 bases from J, leaving 11 bases between. There are 13 residues in the CDR3.

This clonotype has a handful of counts. The genes are TRBV7-2 and TRBJ2-7; TRBD2 agrees at 10 bases. The V gene's germline CDR1 is SGHTA and CDR2 FQGNSA. The CDR3 covers 15 residues. The junction had 7 bases not matched to a gene; V was cut back by 2 bases and J by 6 bases. CDR3 DNA: TGTGCCAGCAGCTTAAAAGCGGGAGGGCCTGTCGAGCAGTACTTC. Translation gives CASSLKAGGPVEQYF.